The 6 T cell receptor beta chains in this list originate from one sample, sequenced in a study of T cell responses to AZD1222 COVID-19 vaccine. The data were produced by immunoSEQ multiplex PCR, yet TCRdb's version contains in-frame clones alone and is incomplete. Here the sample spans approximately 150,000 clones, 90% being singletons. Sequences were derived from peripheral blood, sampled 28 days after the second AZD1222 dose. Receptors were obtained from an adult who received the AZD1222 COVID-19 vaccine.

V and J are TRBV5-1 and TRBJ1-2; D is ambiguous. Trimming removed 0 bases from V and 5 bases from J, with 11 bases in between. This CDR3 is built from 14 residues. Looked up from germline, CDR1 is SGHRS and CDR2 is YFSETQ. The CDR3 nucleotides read TGCGCCAGCAGCTTGGTGGCGGCAGATTATGGCTACACCTTC. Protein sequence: CASSLVAADYGYTF.

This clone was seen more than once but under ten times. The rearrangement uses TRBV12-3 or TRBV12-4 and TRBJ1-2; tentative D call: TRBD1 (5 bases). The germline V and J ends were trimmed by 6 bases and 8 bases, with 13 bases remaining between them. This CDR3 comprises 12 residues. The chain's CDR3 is CASSSSPGGYTF. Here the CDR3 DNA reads TGTGCCAGCAGCTCCTCGCCAGGGGGCTACACCTTC.

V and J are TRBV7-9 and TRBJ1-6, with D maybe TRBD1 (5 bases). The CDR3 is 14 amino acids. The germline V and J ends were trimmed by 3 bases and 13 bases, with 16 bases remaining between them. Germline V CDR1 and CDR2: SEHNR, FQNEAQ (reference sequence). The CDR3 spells CASSFPGPERPLHF. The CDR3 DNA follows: TGTGCCAGCAGCTTCCCGGGACCTGAGCGGCCCCTCCACTTT.

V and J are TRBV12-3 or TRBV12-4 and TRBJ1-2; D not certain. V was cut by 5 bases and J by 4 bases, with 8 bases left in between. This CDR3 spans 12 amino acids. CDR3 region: CASSPLVYGYTF. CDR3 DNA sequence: TGTGCCAGCAGTCCTCTAGTCTATGGCTACACCTTC.

CDR3 sequence: CASSFVGLDTGELFF. The CDR3 DNA reads TGTGCCAGCAGCTTTGTAGGGTTGGACACCGGGGAGCTGTTTTTT. The J gene is TRBJ2-2, the V gene TRBV12-1. TRBV12-1 is a listed pseudogene. The CDR3 runs to 15 residues.

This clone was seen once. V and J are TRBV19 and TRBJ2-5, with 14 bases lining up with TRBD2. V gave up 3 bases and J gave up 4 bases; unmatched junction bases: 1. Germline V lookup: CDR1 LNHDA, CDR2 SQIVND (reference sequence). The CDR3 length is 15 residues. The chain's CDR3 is CASSMGLAGAETQYF. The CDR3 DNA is TGTGCCAGTAGTATGGGACTAGCGGGAGCAGAGACCCAGTACTTC.